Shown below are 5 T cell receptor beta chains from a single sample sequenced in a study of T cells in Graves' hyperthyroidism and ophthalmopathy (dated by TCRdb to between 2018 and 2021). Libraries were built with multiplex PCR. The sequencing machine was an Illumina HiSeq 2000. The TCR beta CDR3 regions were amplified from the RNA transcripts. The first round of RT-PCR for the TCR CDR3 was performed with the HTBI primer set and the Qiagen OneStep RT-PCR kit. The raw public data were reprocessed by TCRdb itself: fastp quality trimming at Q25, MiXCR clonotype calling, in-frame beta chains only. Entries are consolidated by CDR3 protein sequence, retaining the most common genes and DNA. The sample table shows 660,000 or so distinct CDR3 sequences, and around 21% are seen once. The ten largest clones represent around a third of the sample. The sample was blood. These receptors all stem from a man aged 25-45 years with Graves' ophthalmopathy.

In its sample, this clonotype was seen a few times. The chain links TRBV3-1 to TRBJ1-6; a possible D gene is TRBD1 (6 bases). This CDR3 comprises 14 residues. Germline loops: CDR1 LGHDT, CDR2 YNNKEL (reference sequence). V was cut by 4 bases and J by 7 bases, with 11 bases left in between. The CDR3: CASSRGPQNSPLHF. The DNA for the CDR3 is TGTGCCAGCAGCCGGGGGCCCCAGAATTCACCCCTCCACTTT.

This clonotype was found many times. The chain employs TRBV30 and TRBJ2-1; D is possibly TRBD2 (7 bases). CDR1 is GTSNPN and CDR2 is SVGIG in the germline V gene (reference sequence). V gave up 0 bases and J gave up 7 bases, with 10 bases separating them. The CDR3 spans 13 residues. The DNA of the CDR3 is TGTGCCTGGAGTGTAGGGGGAGGGAATGAGCAGTTCTTC. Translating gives CAWSVGGGNEQFF.

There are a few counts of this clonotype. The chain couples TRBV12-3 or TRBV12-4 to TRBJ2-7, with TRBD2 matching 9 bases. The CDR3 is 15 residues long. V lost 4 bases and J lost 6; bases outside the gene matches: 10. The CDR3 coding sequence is TGTGCCAGCAGTTCCTATAGCGGGAGTACGGCCGAGCAGTACTTC. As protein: CASSSYSGSTAEQYF.

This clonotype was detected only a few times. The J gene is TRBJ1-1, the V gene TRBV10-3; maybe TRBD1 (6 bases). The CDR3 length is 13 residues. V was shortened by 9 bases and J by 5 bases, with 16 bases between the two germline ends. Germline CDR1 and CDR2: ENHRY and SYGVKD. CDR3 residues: CAIAQGPRTEAFF. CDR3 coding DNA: TGTGCCATAGCACAGGGTCCGAGAACTGAAGCTTTCTTT.

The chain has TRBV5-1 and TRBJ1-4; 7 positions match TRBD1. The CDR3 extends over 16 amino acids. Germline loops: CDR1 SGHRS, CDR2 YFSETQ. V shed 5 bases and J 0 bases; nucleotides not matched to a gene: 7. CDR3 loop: CASRSRGTATNEKLFF. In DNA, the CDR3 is TGCGCCAGCAGGTCACGCGGGACAGCAACTAATGAAAAACTGTTTTTT. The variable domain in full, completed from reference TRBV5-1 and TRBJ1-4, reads KAGVTQTPRYLIKTRGQQVTLSCSPISGHRSVSWYQQTPGQGLQFLFEYFSETQRNKGNFPGRFSGRQFSNSRSEMNVSTLELGDSALYLCASRSRGTATNEKLFFGSGTQLSVL.